A single sample is the source of the 7 T cell receptor beta chains below, sequenced in a study of shared clonotypes between healthy human individuals. This table comes from immunoSEQ multiplex PCR, and its TCRdb copy is limited to in-frame clones, with some not included. Of some 1,600,000 clones listed, around 98% are singletons. Source material: naive CD4+ T cells sorted from blood. Subset reported: CD45RA+ positively selected. Every receptor here comes from a man aged 25 to 45 in good health.

The chain joins TRBV9 to TRBJ2-6; D gene uncertain. Germline loops: CDR1 SGDLS, CDR2 YYNGEE. Deletions cut 0 bases from V and 3 bases from J, with 4 bases between. This CDR3 has 14 amino acids. For the CDR3, the DNA is TGTGCCAGCAGCGTAGCTGGTGGGGCCAACGTCCTGACTTTC. This translates into CASSVAGGANVLTF.

The chain employs TRBV13 and TRBJ2-2, with D perhaps TRBD2 (6 bases). In germline, CDR1 is PRHDT, CDR2 FYEKMQ (reference sequence). With 2 bases removed from V and 6 bases from J, the gap between germline ends came to 7 bases. There are 13 residues in the CDR3. CDR3 region: CASSLRRAGELFF. The CDR3 nucleotides are TGTGCCAGCAGCTTACGGAGGGCCGGGGAGCTGTTTTTT.

The V call is TRBV9, the J call TRBJ2-3, with no clear D. Germline values: CDR1 SGDLS, CDR2 YYNGEE. Trimming took off 4 bases at V and 2 bases at J, with 11 bases between the two ends. The CDR3 totals 14 residues. The CDR3 reads CASSPGRHTDTQYF. DNA of the CDR3: TGTGCCAGCAGCCCCGGCAGGCACACAGATACGCAGTATTTT.

This clone was recorded once. This chain connects TRBV28 to TRBJ1-3, with D unresolved. CDR1 and CDR2 from the germline V gene are MDHEN and SYDVKM. With 2 bases removed from V and 0 bases from J, the gap between germline ends came to 20 bases. This CDR3 has 19 amino acids. CDR3: CASSLHNNPRESSGNTIYF. The DNA of the CDR3 is TGTGCCAGCAGTTTACATAATAACCCCCGGGAGAGCTCTGGAAACACCATATATTTT.

The chain combines TRBV4-1 with TRBJ1-5, with D tentatively TRBD1 (5 bases). Trimming removed 0 bases from V and 0 bases from J, with 9 bases in between. Germline CDR1 is MGHRA and CDR2 is YSYEKL. The length of the CDR3 is 16 residues. CDR3 residues: CASSQDYGGSNQPQHF. CDR3 nucleotide sequence: TGCGCCAGCAGCCAAGATTATGGGGGTAGCAATCAGCCCCAGCATTTT.

The chain joins TRBV2 to TRBJ1-5; perhaps TRBD1 as D (6 bases). The V end lost 4 bases, the J end lost 12 bases, and 13 bases lay between the germline ends. Germline assignment: CDR1 SNHLY and CDR2 FYNNEI. This CDR3 is 12 amino acids long. CDR3 residues: CASSGRDIRQHF. The CDR3 DNA is TGTGCCAGCAGTGGCCGGGACATCCGCCAGCATTTT.

The chain couples TRBV7-9 to TRBJ2-3; a possible D gene is TRBD1 (5 bases). From germline, CDR1 is SEHNR and CDR2 FQNEAQ (reference sequence). This CDR3 has 12 residues. V gave up 3 bases and J gave up 12 bases, with 13 bases separating them. The CDR3 protein is CASSFRGDSQYF. CDR3 DNA: TGTGCCAGCAGCTTTCGTGGTGACAGCCAGTATTTT.